This TCR beta chain was obtained from a study of beta chain features in type 1 diabetes. Germline V gene lookup returns CDR1 GTSNPN and CDR2 SVGIG (reference sequence). After removal of 8 bases from V and 6 bases from J, the junction contained 9 bases not matched to a gene. The CDR3 runs 12 residues. The entirety of the isolated RNA underwent reverse transcription, so expressed TCRB transcripts were sequenced. The table came from immunoSEQ multiplex PCR; TCRdb's copy has only in-frame clones and leaves some out. The sample carries 450,000 to 600,000 clones, over 25% recorded once. The source is a young man in good health. This chain links TRBV30 with TRBJ2-7; TRBD1 matches at 8 bases. The sequenced sample was naive CD4+ T cells from blood. This CDR3 is CARSQGAGEQYF. The CDR3 DNA follows: TGTGCCCGATCCCAGGGGGCGGGCGAGCAGTACTTC.